This record looks at one T cell receptor beta chain sequence and its context. This entry comes from a study of response to subunit inactivated influenza vaccine. J lost 6 bases, V lost 4 bases, and 7 bases had no gene match. The germline V gene has CDR1 SQVTM and CDR2 ANQGSEA. The CDR3 runs 14 residues. TCRdb processed the RT-PCR reads anew with MiXCR; each CDR3 protein has one entry. The sample includes about 570,000 distinct CDR3 sequences, 11% of them seen just once. The same data also went into a second study, on T cells expressing NK-cell markers. This second study notes: cDNA encoding TCR beta was synthesized via 5'RACE template switching incorporating UMIs.

The sequencing used PBMCs from blood, collected on the day of vaccination. The V gene is TRBV29-1, the J gene TRBJ2-3; the match to TRBD2 covers 10 bases. This clonotype was sampled from a man between 50 and 59 years old who received an inactivated influenza vaccine. CDR3 loop: CSVASSGGADTQYF. The CDR3 bases are TGCAGCGTTGCGTCTAGCGGGGGAGCGGATACGCAGTATTTT.